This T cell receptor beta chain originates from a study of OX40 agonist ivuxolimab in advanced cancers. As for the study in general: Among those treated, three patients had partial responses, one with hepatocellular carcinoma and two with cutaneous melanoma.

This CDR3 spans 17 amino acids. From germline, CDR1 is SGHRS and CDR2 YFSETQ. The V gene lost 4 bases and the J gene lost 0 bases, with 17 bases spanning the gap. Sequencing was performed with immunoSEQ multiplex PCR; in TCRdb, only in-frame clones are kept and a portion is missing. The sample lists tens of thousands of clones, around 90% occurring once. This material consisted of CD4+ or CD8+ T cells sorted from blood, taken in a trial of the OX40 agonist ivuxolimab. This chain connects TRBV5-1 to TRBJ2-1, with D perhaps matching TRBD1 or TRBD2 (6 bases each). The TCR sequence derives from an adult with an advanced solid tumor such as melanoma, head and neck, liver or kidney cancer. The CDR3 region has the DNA TGCGCCAGCAGCCCGGGGGCTAGCGACAGCTCCTACAATGAGCAGTTCTTC. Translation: CASSPGASDSSYNEQFF.